This section outlines one T cell receptor beta chain sequence together with its context. Its antigen is currently unknown. This entry belongs to a study of cytomegalovirus exposure and HLA in healthy donors. Study-wide context: Per a later analysis, the roughly 690 first-cohort and some 110 validation repertoires shared one platform. General study results and limits: Rarity held for most TCR sequences, but there were some public TCRs that occurred in many donors.

The CDR3 consists of 16 residues. CDR1 is SEHNR and CDR2 is FQNEAQ in the germline V gene (reference sequence). V gave up 5 bases and J gave up 9 bases, with 20 bases separating them. Repertoires were generated with immunoSEQ multiplex PCR, while TCRdb's copy carries only in-frame clones and drops some. The data contain hundreds of thousands of clones, just over 85% of them singletons. The J gene is TRBJ1-6, the V gene TRBV7-9, with D possibly TRBD1 on 6 matching bases. The origin of this receptor is a young woman in good health and CMV-seronegative. The source material was PBMCs. The DNA of the CDR3 is TGTGCCAGCAGCCTCGCGGGTGGACAAGGGGGTTCACCCCTCCACTTT. Translation gives CASSLAGGQGGSPLHF.